This is a list of T cell receptor beta chains from one sample in a study of T cells in tumors after PD-1 blockade. Sequenced by immunoSEQ multiplex PCR; TCRdb stores in-frame clones only, minus some. The data contain approximately 45,000 clones, more than 60% of them seen just once; the ten biggest clones take up around 9.3%. This specimen consisted of PBMCs, obtained before anti-PD-1 therapy. These receptor sequences come from a human donor with advanced basal cell or squamous cell carcinoma (not recorded which). CDR3s include the opening cysteine and the closing phenylalanine or tryptophan. D genes are given only for firm matches. The size entry is marked missing in some rows and otherwise reads once, few, many or a size class.

clone size | J gene | V gene | D gene | CDR3 protein | CDR3 DNA
. | TRBJ1-2 | TRBV6-5 | . | CASSYESKRGYTF | TGTGCCAGCAGTTACGAGTCCAAGAGAGGCTACACCTTC
. | TRBJ1-2 | TRBV16 | TRBD1 | CASSQSDRAHGYTF | TGTGCCAGCAGCCAATCCGACAGGGCGCATGGCTACACCTTC
. | TRBJ2-1 | TRBV3-1/TRBV3-2 | . | CASSQSAPYNEQFF | TGTGCCAGCAGCCAGTCGGCCCCGTACAATGAGCAGTTCTTC
. | TRBJ2-1 | TRBV6-6 | TRBD1 | CASSYEGDSLYNEQFF | TGTGCCAGCAGTTACGAAGGGGACAGCTTATACAATGAGCAGTTCTTC
. | TRBJ2-1 | TRBV12-3/TRBV12-4 | . | CASSPPDYNEQFF | TGTGCCAGCAGTCCTCCGGACTACAATGAGCAGTTCTTC
. | TRBJ1-1 | TRBV19 | . | CARCSGPNTEAFF | TGTGCCAGGTGTTCGGGGCCGAACACTGAAGCTTTCTTT
. | TRBJ1-5 | TRBV28 | . | CASSLQGNNQPQHF | TGTGCCAGCAGTTTACAGGGGAATAATCAGCCCCAGCATTTT
medium-sized | TRBJ2-7 | TRBV9 | TRBD2 | CASSTSGGRNEQYF | TGTGCCAGCAGTACTAGCGGGGGGCGGAACGAGCAGTACTTC
. | TRBJ1-4 | TRBV21-1 | . | CASSNKQLGSVEKLFF | TGTGCCAGCAGCAATAAACAGTTGGGCTCCGTTGAAAAACTGTTTTTT
. | TRBJ2-5 | TRBV6-1 | . | CASSEAGRETQYF | TGTGCCAGCAGTGAAGCAGGGCGGGAGACCCAGTACTTC
. | TRBJ2-1 | TRBV20-1 | . | CSASEIGQFF | TGCAGTGCTAGCGAGATTGGGCAGTTCTTC
. | TRBJ2-3 | TRBV24-1 | . | CATSDLPGRANTDTQYF | TGTGCCACCAGTGATCTTCCGGGACGAGCAAACACAGATACGCAGTATTTT
. | TRBJ2-3 | TRBV3-1/TRBV3-2 | . | CASSQDLRMGDTQYF | TGTGCCAGCAGCCAAGATCTTCGAATGGGGGATACGCAGTATTTT
. | TRBJ1-2 | TRBV2 | . | CASSEALLGDRYGYTF | TGTGCCAGCAGTGAAGCGCTTCTTGGGGATCGCTATGGCTACACCTTC
. | TRBJ1-5 | TRBV18 | . | CASSLNSNQPQHF | TGTGCCAGCTCACTCAATAGCAATCAGCCCCAGCATTTT